This TCR beta chain was observed in a study of blood T cell repertoires in COVID-19. In the study overall: Some COVID-19 samples were acute and others convalescent; all came from the United States, Italy and Spain. T cells, B-cell-depleted T cells, or PBMCs provided the cDNA or gDNA that served as material.

CDR3 length: 16 amino acids. Trimming left V 5 bases short and J 3 bases short, with 16 bases between. Germline-derived CDR1 and CDR2 are SEHNR and FQNEAQ (reference sequence). Authors' processing steps: The authors estimated nucleated cell counts from reference gene primer amplification. Data came from immunoSEQ multiplex PCR; TCRdb stores just in-frame clones and leaves some out. V, J and clone size were drawn from that table, and D and trimming were deduced from the DNA. The table has 70,000 to 100,000 clones, around 80% seen once. This clone was counted between two and nine times. This rearrangement joins TRBV7-9 to TRBJ1-4; weak D call: TRBD1 (5 bases). This clonotype was sampled from a man aged 50 to 60 with active or convalescent COVID-19. The sample was peripheral blood. The CDR3 bases are TGTGCCAGCAGCATACCCCGGGGGGGTTCTAATGAAAAACTGTTTTTT. It translates to CASSIPRGGSNEKLFF.